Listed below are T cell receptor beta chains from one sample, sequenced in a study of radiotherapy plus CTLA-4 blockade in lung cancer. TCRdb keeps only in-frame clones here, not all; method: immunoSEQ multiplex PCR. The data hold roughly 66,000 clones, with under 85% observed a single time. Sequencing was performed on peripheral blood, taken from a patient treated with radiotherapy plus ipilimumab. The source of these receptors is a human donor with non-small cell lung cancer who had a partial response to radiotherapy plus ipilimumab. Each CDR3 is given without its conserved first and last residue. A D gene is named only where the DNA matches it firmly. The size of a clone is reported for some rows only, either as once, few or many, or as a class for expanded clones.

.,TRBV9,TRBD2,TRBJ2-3,ASSPRTSGSGTDTQY
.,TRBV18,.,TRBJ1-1,ASSRARDTEAF
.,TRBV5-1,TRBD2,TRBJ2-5,ASSLVAGELQTQY
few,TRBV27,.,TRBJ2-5,ASSSPRDNQETQY
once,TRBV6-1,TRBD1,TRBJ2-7,ASDREWYEQY
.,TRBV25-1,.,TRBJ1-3,ASHRGAGGNTIY
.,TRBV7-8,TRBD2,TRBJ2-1,ASSFRTSGFSYNEQF
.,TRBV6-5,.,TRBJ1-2,ASSYGPGLYGYT
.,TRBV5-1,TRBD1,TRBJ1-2,ASSLGQGSYGYT
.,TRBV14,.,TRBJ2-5,ASSQGTAREETQY
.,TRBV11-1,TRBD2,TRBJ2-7,ASSFSSGSYEQY
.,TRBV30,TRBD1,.,AWSTGTGRSEQY
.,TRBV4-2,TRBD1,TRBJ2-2,ASSQQQSLRQGAGPNTGELF
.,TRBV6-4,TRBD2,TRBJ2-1,ASSLTSGRGSYNEQF
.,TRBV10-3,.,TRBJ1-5,ATREPNNSNQPQH
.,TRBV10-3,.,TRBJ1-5,AIRGGLNQPQH
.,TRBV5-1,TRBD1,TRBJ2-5,ASTGQGLWETQY
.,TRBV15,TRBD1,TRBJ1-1,ATSRGRTGALTEAF
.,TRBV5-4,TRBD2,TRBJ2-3,ASKTLSGSGDTQY
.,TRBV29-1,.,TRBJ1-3,SVAGAGNTIY
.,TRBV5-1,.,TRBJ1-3,ASSGRGGGNTIY
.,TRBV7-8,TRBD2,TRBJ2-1,ASPIGREGGEQF
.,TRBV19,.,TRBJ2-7,ASSPDYNSYEQY
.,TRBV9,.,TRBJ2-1,ASSTTGHLYNEQF
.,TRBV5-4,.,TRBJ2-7,ASSPDGSSYEQY
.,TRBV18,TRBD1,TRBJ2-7,ASSLGQLKLNYEQY
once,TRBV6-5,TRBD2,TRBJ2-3,ASKAGWGTDTQY
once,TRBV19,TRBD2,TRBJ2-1,ASSRAGAPGYNEQF
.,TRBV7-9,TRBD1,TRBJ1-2,ASSLATGAKNGYT
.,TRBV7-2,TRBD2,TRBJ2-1,ASSARRTSGNNEQF
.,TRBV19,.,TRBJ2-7,ASSTTRAYEQY
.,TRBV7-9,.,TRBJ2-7,ASSLGAAITYEQY
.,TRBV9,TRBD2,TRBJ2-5,ASSAIAGGAQETQY
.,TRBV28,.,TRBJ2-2,ASSSPLGTKVTNTGELF
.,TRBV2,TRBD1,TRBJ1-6,ASSERQGYSPLH
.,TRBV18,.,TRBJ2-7,ASSPPSGKGYEQY
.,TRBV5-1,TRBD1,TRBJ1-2,ASSLRGGNGYT
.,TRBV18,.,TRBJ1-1,ASSPNQGGGTEAF
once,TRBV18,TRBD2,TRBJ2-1,ASSPRGRGDEQF
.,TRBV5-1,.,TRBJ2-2,ASSFGGRGTGELF
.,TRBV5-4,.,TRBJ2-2,ASSSPGTGELF
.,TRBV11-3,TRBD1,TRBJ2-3,ASSPNRGDTQY
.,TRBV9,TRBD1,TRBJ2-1,ASSVGGTGNNEQF
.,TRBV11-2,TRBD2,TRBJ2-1,ASSLALAGSNEQF
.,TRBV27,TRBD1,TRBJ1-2,ASSRSTGFNYGYT
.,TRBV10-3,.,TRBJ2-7,AISESSSFPEQY
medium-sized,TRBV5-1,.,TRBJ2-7,ASSPPGDEQY